A single sample gave rise to the 28 T cell receptor beta chains below, sequenced in a study of OX40 agonist ivuxolimab in advanced cancers. TCRdb keeps only in-frame clones here, not all; method: immunoSEQ multiplex PCR. This sample yields about 63,000 clones, of which 87% are seen a single time; about 0.62% belongs to the top ten. The sequencing here drew on CD4+ or CD8+ T cells sorted from blood, taken in a trial of the OX40 agonist ivuxolimab. The receptors derive from an adult with an advanced solid tumor such as melanoma, head and neck, liver or kidney cancer.

This clone was seen once. V is TRBV28 and J is TRBJ2-7; TRBD2 matches 13 bases. The germline gives CDR1 MDHEN, CDR2 SYDVKM. V was pared by 3 bases and J by 0 bases, with 5 bases of the junction left unmatched. CDR3 length: 17 amino acids. The CDR3 nucleotides read TGTGCCAGCAGTTTTGGGGGACTAGCGGGGAACTCCTACGAGCAGTACTTC. Amino acids: CASSFGGLAGNSYEQYF.

The rearrangement uses TRBV7-8 and TRBJ1-4; D is unclear. Deletions cut 5 bases from V and 5 bases from J, with 12 bases between. The germline V gene has CDR1 SGHVS and CDR2 FQNEAQ. The CDR3 covers 14 residues. CDR3 nucleotides: TGTGCCAGCAGCCCGGCGGGGTCCAATGAAAAACTGTTTTTT. It translates to CASSPAGSNEKLFF.

The V and J genes are TRBV19 and TRBJ1-2; 8 positions match TRBD1. With 8 bases clipped from V and 7 bases from J, the junction kept 9 bases outside the gene matches. Germline CDR1 LNHDA, CDR2 SQIVND (reference sequence). The length of the CDR3 is 13 residues. The CDR3 DNA sequence: TGTGCCAGTCTAAAGGCAGGGGGCCTTGGCTACACCTTC. This gives the protein CASLKAGGLGYTF. The full variable domain, its missing parts supplied by reference TRBV19 and TRBJ1-2, is DGGITQSPKYLFRKEGQNVTLSCEQNLNHDAMYWYRQDPGQGLRLIYYSQIVNDFQKGDIAEGYSVSREKKESFPLTVTSAQKNPTAFYLCASLKAGGLGYTFGSGTRLTVV.

The V call is TRBV2, the J call TRBJ2-7; 8 nucleotides line up with TRBD2. The trim removed 4 bases at V and 6 bases at J, leaving 8 bases unmatched. Per germline, CDR1 SNHLY and CDR2 FYNNEI. This CDR3 spans 14 amino acids. CDR3 region: CASSVTAGVGEQYF. The CDR3 DNA reads TGTGCCAGCAGTGTTACAGCGGGAGTGGGCGAGCAGTACTTC. The whole variable domain, remainder taken from reference TRBV2 and TRBJ2-7, is EPEVTQTPSHQVTQMGQEVILRCVPISNHLYFYWYRQILGQKVEFLVSFYNNEISEKSEIFDDQFSVERPDGSNFTLKIRSTKLEDSAMYFCASSVTAGVGEQYFGPGTRLTVT.

The chain has TRBV19 and TRBJ1-2; 9 nucleotides match TRBD1. The CDR3 loop spans 16 amino acids. V dropped 2 bases and J dropped 2; count of bases not matched to a gene: 6. Germline-derived CDR1 and CDR2 are LNHDA and SQIVND (reference sequence). CDR3 bases: TGTGCCAGTAGTATATTCGGGACAGGGTCCAACTATGGCTACACCTTC. It codes for CASSIFGTGSNYGYTF.

This clone was seen only once. The chain links TRBV5-4 to TRBJ2-1; 7 bases are a match to TRBD2. The CDR3 totals 14 residues. Germline-derived CDR1 and CDR2 are SGHNT and YYREEE (reference sequence). The V segment lost 4 bases and the J segment 7 bases; nucleotides outside the gene matches: 8. CDR3 region: CASSSWGRANEQFF. DNA of the CDR3: TGTGCCAGCAGCAGCTGGGGGAGGGCTAATGAGCAGTTCTTC.

V and J are TRBV18 and TRBJ1-1; the D gene is possibly TRBD1 (6 bases). Trimming removed 2 bases at V and 1 base at J, with 11 bases between. Germline V CDR1 and CDR2: KGHSH, LQKENI. This CDR3 contains 15 residues. The CDR3 sequence: CASSPRTEKNTEAFF. The CDR3 DNA reads as TGTGCCAGCTCACCAAGGACAGAGAAGAACACTGAAGCTTTCTTT.

The gene calls are TRBV2 and TRBJ2-5; D is possibly TRBD1 (5 bases). V was trimmed by 3 bases and J by 2 bases, leaving 10 bases between them. CDR3 size: 14 residues. In germline, CDR1 is SNHLY, CDR2 FYNNEI. The CDR3 DNA reads TGTGCCAGCAGTGACGCAGGGCTTCAAGAGACCCAGTACTTC. Translation gives CASSDAGLQETQYF.

This chain joins TRBV5-4 and TRBJ2-3, with a weak D call TRBD2 (5 bases). The CDR3 length is 12 residues. Germline assignment: CDR1 SGHNT and CDR2 YYREEE (reference sequence). With 0 bases removed from V and 8 bases from J, the gap between germline ends came to 7 bases. CDR3 DNA sequence: TGTGCCAGCAGCTTGGGGACTCCTACGCAGTATTTT. Protein sequence: CASSLGTPTQYF.

This clone was observed a single time. The chain joins TRBV7-8 to TRBJ1-2; D may be TRBD1 (5 bases). V gave up 0 bases and J gave up 4 bases, with 9 bases separating them. Germline-derived CDR1 and CDR2 are SGHVS and FQNEAQ. The CDR3 spans 14 residues. The CDR3 DNA reads as TGTGCCAGCAGCTTAGCCACCGGGGCCTATGGCTACACCTTC. Protein product: CASSLATGAYGYTF.

This clone was seen only once. The chain joins TRBV7-8 to TRBJ2-3; D is perhaps TRBD2 (6 bases). This CDR3 spans 16 amino acids. Germline V gene sequence: CDR1 SGHVS, CDR2 FQNEAQ. Trimming took off 5 bases at V and 0 bases at J, with 15 bases between the two ends. The CDR3 nucleotides read TGTGCCAGCAGCCCCGGTCGTCTAGCGAGCACAGATACGCAGTATTTT. It codes for CASSPGRLASTDTQYF.

The J gene is TRBJ2-3, the V gene TRBV15; no firm D call. V dropped 0 bases and J dropped 0 bases, with 10 bases sitting between them. The CDR3 runs to 16 residues. Looked up from germline, CDR1 is LNHNV and CDR2 is YYDKDF (reference sequence). CDR3 loop: CATSRDPQTSTDTQYF. The CDR3, as DNA: TGTGCCACCAGCAGAGATCCCCAGACTAGCACAGATACGCAGTATTTT.

The chain has TRBV23-1 and TRBJ2-7, with TRBD1 as a possible D gene (6 bases). TRBV23-1 has ORF status, its function being uncertain. CDR3 length equals 15 residues. V shed 0 bases and J shed 3 bases, with 12 bases lying between them. CDR3 loop: CASSQSRTDRYEQYF. DNA for the CDR3: TGCGCCAGCAGTCAATCGAGGACAGACCGCTACGAGCAGTACTTC.

This clone appeared once. This chain links TRBV5-1 with TRBJ1-4; D remains unclear. This CDR3 contains 14 residues. Germline values: CDR1 SGHRS, CDR2 YFSETQ. Between the trimmed V and J ends, which lost 4 bases and 3 bases, there was a span of 10 bases. CDR3: CASSPYGANEKLFF. CDR3 in DNA: TGCGCCAGCAGCCCGTACGGGGCTAATGAAAAACTGTTTTTT.

The V and J genes are TRBV7-9 and TRBJ2-3; TRBD1 matches 10 bases. With 5 bases clipped from V and 4 bases from J, the junction kept 9 bases outside the gene matches. Germline V gives CDR1 SEHNR, CDR2 FQNEAQ (reference sequence). There are 16 residues in the CDR3. The CDR3 nucleotides read TGTGCCAGCAGCCGCAAGACAGGGGGCTTGTCAGATACGCAGTATTTT. This sequence encodes CASSRKTGGLSDTQYF.

The rearrangement links TRBV25-1 to TRBJ2-4; no clear D. CDR1 MGHDK and CDR2 SYGVNS come from the germline V gene. This CDR3 is 15 amino acids long. Trimming left V 5 bases short and J 3 bases short, with 14 bases between. This CDR3 reads CASSSPEFGKNIQYF. DNA of the CDR3: TGTGCCAGCAGTAGCCCGGAGTTCGGCAAAAACATTCAGTACTTC.

The chain has TRBV2 and TRBJ1-4; tentative D call: TRBD1 (5 bases). The CDR3 extends over 13 amino acids. The V and J ends lost 6 bases and 7 bases respectively, with 12 bases between them. Germline CDR1 reads SNHLY; CDR2 reads FYNNEI. The DNA for the CDR3 is TGTGCCAGCAGGGGGGGGAGAGGTGAAAAACTGTTTTTT. Amino acids: CASRGGRGEKLFF.

This clone has just a few counts. The chain uses TRBV18 and TRBJ2-7; possible D gene TRBD1, 5 bases. The V end lost 5 bases, the J end lost 3 bases, and 11 bases lay between the germline ends. Germline values: CDR1 KGHSH, CDR2 LQKENI. The CDR3 loop spans 13 amino acids. As DNA, the CDR3 is TGTGCCAGCTCATTGGCCAGGGACTACGAGCAGTACTTC. Translating it yields CASSLARDYEQYF.

The chain's CDR3 is CASSSPSAGRNEQFF. The CDR3, as DNA: TGTGCCAGCAGCTCCCCTAGCGCGGGCCGCAATGAGCAGTTCTTC. The chain combines TRBV7-3 with TRBJ2-1, with TRBD2 as a possible D gene (6 bases). This CDR3 has 15 amino acids. Germline loops: CDR1 SGHTA, CDR2 FQGTGA. Trimming cost V 4 bases and J 6 bases, with 16 bases left between them.

The V gene is TRBV10-1, the J gene TRBJ1-1; no reliable D call. The CDR3 covers 15 residues. Trimming shortened V by 6 bases and J by 1 base, and 15 bases separated the two germline ends. Germline assignment: CDR1 WNHNN and CDR2 SYGVQD (reference sequence). Here the CDR3 DNA reads TGCGCCAGCAGGTCTTCCTATCGTTGGAACACTGAAGCTTTCTTT. Protein product: CASRSSYRWNTEAFF.

The V call is TRBV28, the J call TRBJ2-7; D is unresolved. In germline, CDR1 is MDHEN, CDR2 SYDVKM. Trimming removed 3 bases at V and 6 bases at J, with 9 bases between. CDR3 length equals 12 residues. CDR3 sequence: CASSFLDFEQYF. In DNA, the CDR3 is TGTGCCAGCAGTTTCTTGGATTTCGAGCAGTACTTC.

The V gene is TRBV6-6, the J gene TRBJ1-4; D gene unclear. Trimming left V 3 bases short and J 2 bases short, with 13 bases between. The CDR3 consists of 16 residues. Per germline, CDR1 MNHNY and CDR2 SVGAGI (reference sequence). This CDR3 is CASSYKFGQTNEKLFF. The DNA of the CDR3 is TGTGCCAGCAGTTATAAGTTCGGGCAGACTAATGAAAAACTGTTTTTT.

J is TRBJ2-3 and V is TRBV19, with D hard to call. Germline values: CDR1 LNHDA, CDR2 SQIVND (reference sequence). This CDR3 comprises 13 residues. V shed 6 bases and J shed 0 bases, with 7 bases lying between them. The CDR3 coding sequence is TGTGCCAGTAGCCACACTAGCACAGATACGCAGTATTTT. Translating gives CASSHTSTDTQYF.

V gene TRBV5-1 combines with J gene TRBJ2-7; possibly TRBD1 for D (5 bases). The germline V gene has CDR1 SGHRS and CDR2 YFSETQ. V lost 0 bases, J lost 5 bases, and 12 bases lay in between. The CDR3 loop spans 14 amino acids. Here the CDR3 DNA reads TGCGCCAGCAGCTTGGCCGTCAGGGAAGACGAGCAGTACTTC. Its translation: CASSLAVREDEQYF. The full variable domain, rest sourced from reference TRBV5-1 and TRBJ2-7, is KAGVTQTPRYLIKTRGQQVTLSCSPISGHRSVSWYQQTPGQGLQFLFEYFSETQRNKGNFPGRFSGRQFSNSRSEMNVSTLELGDSALYLCASSLAVREDEQYFGPGTRLTVT.

This clone was observed a single time. The gene calls are TRBV19 and TRBJ1-3; a possible D gene is TRBD1 (6 bases). Trimming cost V 6 bases and J 0 bases, with 9 bases left between them. Germline CDR1 LNHDA, CDR2 SQIVND (reference sequence). This CDR3 is 14 amino acids long. The CDR3 DNA is TGTGCCAGTAGCCGGACAGACTCTGGAAACACCATATATTTT. Amino acid sequence: CASSRTDSGNTIYF.

The V gene is TRBV2, the J gene TRBJ1-2, with D maybe TRBD1 (5 bases). Trimming took off 4 bases at V and 9 bases at J, with 18 bases between the two ends. The germline gives CDR1 SNHLY, CDR2 FYNNEI. The CDR3 spans 14 residues. The CDR3 DNA sequence: TGTGCCAGCAGTGGGGGGGAACGTGGGGCGAGCTACACCTTC. Translated, it gives CASSGGERGASYTF.

The CDR3 coding sequence is TGTGCCAGCGGGACTCTAGCGGGAGGGCCGGGGGAGCTGTTTTTT. It yields the protein CASGTLAGGPGELFF. The rearrangement uses TRBV2 and TRBJ2-2, with TRBD2 identical over 12 bases. The germline V gene encodes CDR1 SNHLY and CDR2 FYNNEI. The V gene end was trimmed by 8 bases and the J gene end by 8 bases; junction bases not matched to a gene: 9. The CDR3 totals 15 residues. Combining the CDR3 with reference TRBV2 and TRBJ2-2 gives the whole variable domain EPEVTQTPSHQVTQMGQEVILRCVPISNHLYFYWYRQILGQKVEFLVSFYNNEISEKSEIFDDQFSVERPDGSNFTLKIRSTKLEDSAMYFCASGTLAGGPGELFFGEGSRLTVL.

This chain's CDR3 is CASSVRPRGPYGYTF. The CDR3 nucleotides are TGTGCCAGCAGCGTCCGACCCCGGGGACCCTATGGCTACACCTTC. The chain recombines TRBV7-2 with TRBJ1-2; the D gene is possibly TRBD1 (5 bases). Trimming cost V 5 bases and J 4 bases, with 17 bases left between them. CDR1 and CDR2 from the germline V gene are SGHTA and FQGNSA. The CDR3 is 15 amino acids.